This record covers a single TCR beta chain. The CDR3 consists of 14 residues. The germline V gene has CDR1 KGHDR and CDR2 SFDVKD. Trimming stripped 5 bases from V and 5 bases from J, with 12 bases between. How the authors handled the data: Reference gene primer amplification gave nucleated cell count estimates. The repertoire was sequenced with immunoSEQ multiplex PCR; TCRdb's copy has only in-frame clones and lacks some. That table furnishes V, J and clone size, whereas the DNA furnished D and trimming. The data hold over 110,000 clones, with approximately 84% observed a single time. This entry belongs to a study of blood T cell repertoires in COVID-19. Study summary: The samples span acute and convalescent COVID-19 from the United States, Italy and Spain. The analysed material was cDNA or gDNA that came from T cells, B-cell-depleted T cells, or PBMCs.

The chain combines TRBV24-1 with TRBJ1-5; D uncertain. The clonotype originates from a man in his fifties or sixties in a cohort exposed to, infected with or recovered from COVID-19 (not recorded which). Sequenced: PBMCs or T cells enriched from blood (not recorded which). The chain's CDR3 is CATSGPRRDQPQHF. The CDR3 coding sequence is TGTGCCACCAGTGGACCACGGAGGGATCAGCCCCAGCATTTT.